One and the same sample provided the 23 T cell receptor beta chains below, sequenced in a study of cytomegalovirus exposure and HLA in healthy donors. The PCR used 60 Vbeta and 13 Jbeta primers. The method was immunoSEQ multiplex PCR; TCRdb's version includes in-frame clones alone and lacks a portion of them. The table records some 190,000 clones, around 80% of them present only once. Material for sequencing was PBMCs. These receptors all stem from a man aged 18 to 29 in good health and CMV-seronegative.

The V gene is TRBV19, the J gene TRBJ2-7, with 8 bases that match TRBD1. Germline-derived CDR1 and CDR2 are LNHDA and SQIVND (reference sequence). This CDR3 is built from 13 residues. Trimming took 7 bases from V and 3 from J; bases not matched to a gene: 5. CDR3: CASNFGQGYEQYF. The CDR3 coding sequence is TGTGCCAGTAACTTCGGACAGGGCTACGAGCAGTACTTC. Drawing the rest from reference TRBV19 and TRBJ2-7, the complete variable domain is DGGITQSPKYLFRKEGQNVTLSCEQNLNHDAMYWYRQDPGQGLRLIYYSQIVNDFQKGDIAEGYSVSREKKESFPLTVTSAQKNPTAFYLCASNFGQGYEQYFGPGTRLTVT.

This sequence joins TRBV9 and TRBJ2-2, with 10 bases that match TRBD2. The CDR3 is 16 amino acids. The trim removed 2 bases at V and 2 bases at J, leaving 3 bases unmatched. Germline CDR1 is SGDLS and CDR2 is YYNGEE. The CDR3 protein is CASSVTSGTNTGELFF. Written as DNA, the CDR3 is TGTGCCAGCAGCGTCACTAGCGGGACTAACACCGGGGAGCTGTTTTTT.

The V call is TRBV7-2, the J call TRBJ1-2, with D hard to call. The V end lost 9 bases, the J end lost 3 bases, and 14 bases lay between the germline ends. The CDR3 totals 13 residues. Germline V gene lookup returns CDR1 SGHTA and CDR2 FQGNSA. The CDR3 sequence is CARRHPGDYGYTF. The CDR3 DNA reads as TGTGCCAGGCGACATCCCGGGGACTATGGCTACACCTTC.

This clone appeared a few times. The chain is built from TRBV6-6 and TRBJ2-1; D is possibly TRBD1 (6 bases). Trimming cost V 2 bases and J 15 bases, with 11 bases left between them. The CDR3 is made up of 11 amino acids. CDR1 MNHNY and CDR2 SVGAGI come from the germline V gene (reference sequence). In DNA form, the CDR3 reads TGTGCCAGCAGTTACGTTAGGGGGTGGTTCTTC. Translating gives CASSYVRGWFF.

The CDR3 coding sequence is TGTGCCAGCAGCTTAGCCGCCAGCGGAAAGGACGAGCAGTACTTC. Amino acids: CASSLAASGKDEQYF. The genes are TRBV11-3 and TRBJ2-7, with D possibly TRBD2 on 5 matching bases. CDR3 length equals 15 residues. With 1 base removed from V and 5 bases from J, the gap between germline ends came to 15 bases. Looked up from germline, CDR1 is SGHNT and CDR2 is YENEEA. The full variable domain, in which reference TRBV11-3 and TRBJ2-7 provide the parts outside the CDR3, is EAGVVQSPRYKIIEKKQPVAFWCNPISGHNTLYWYLQNLGQGPELLIRYENEEAVDDSQLPKDRFSAERLKGVDSTLKIQPAELGDSAVYLCASSLAASGKDEQYFGPGTRLTVT.

CDR3 in amino acids: CAWSPGSDTQYF. CDR3 DNA sequence: TGTGCCTGGAGTCCGGGGTCAGATACGCAGTATTTT. The rearrangement uses TRBV30 and TRBJ2-3, with D possibly TRBD2 on 5 matching bases. The germline gives CDR1 GTSNPN, CDR2 SVGIG (reference sequence). The V and J ends lost 2 bases and 4 bases respectively, with 7 bases between them. The CDR3 has 12 amino acids.

The J gene is TRBJ1-1, the V gene TRBV5-1; TRBD1 aligns across 9 bases. CDR3 length: 14 residues. V was clipped by 0 bases and J by 7 bases; unmatched bases: 4. Germline assignment: CDR1 SGHRS and CDR2 YFSETQ. CDR3 loop: CASSLGQGGYEAFF. The CDR3 DNA follows: TGCGCCAGCAGCTTGGGACAGGGGGGTTATGAAGCTTTCTTT.

This clone was seen a handful of times. V usage is TRBV19 and J usage is TRBJ2-1, with D tentatively TRBD1 (6 bases). CDR1 is LNHDA and CDR2 is SQIVND in the germline V gene (reference sequence). The CDR3 runs to 16 residues. Trimming left V 4 bases short and J 6 bases short, with 19 bases between. For the CDR3, the DNA is TGTGCCAGTAGTACCATGGCAGGGACAACCGCCAATGAGCAGTTCTTC. Translation: CASSTMAGTTANEQFF.

Concerning this clone itself: The sample holds other DNA sequences that translate to the same CDR3. This chain uses TRBV6-6 with TRBJ2-1; the D is unclear. This CDR3 contains 13 residues. The V end was cut by 10 bases, the J end by 9 bases, with 19 bases between. Germline lookup yields CDR1 MNHNY and CDR2 SVGAGI (reference sequence). The CDR3 loop reads CATLAVWSSEQFF. The CDR3, as DNA: TGTGCCACCTTAGCCGTTTGGAGCAGTGAGCAGTTCTTC.

This clone was found a few times. The chain uses TRBV9 and TRBJ1-1; D may be TRBD1 (6 bases). The CDR3 totals 15 residues. The germline gives CDR1 SGDLS, CDR2 YYNGEE. With 4 bases removed from V and 10 bases from J, the gap between germline ends came to 23 bases. The CDR3 DNA reads as TGTGCCAGCAGCCCGAGGGGGGGGCGGGTAGCGGTAGCTTTCTTT. Translation: CASSPRGGRVAVAFF.

This clone was seen a single time. The chain's CDR3 is CASSRDRGWSEKLFF. In nucleotides, the CDR3 is TGTGCCAGCAGTCGGGACAGGGGTTGGAGTGAAAAACTGTTTTTT. The V and J genes are TRBV11-1 and TRBJ1-4, with 10 bases fitting TRBD1. The CDR3 consists of 15 residues. CDR1 SGHAT and CDR2 FQDESV come from the germline V gene (reference sequence). The V segment lost 6 bases and the J segment 7 bases; nucleotides outside the gene matches: 8.

This chain links TRBV14 with TRBJ2-7; D possibly corresponds to TRBD2 (5 bases). The V gene lost 1 base and the J gene lost 4 bases, with 5 bases spanning the gap. The CDR3 has 12 residues. From germline, CDR1 is SGHDN and CDR2 FVKESK. CDR3 sequence (DNA): TGTGCCAGCAGCCAAGGAGGGTACGAGCAGTACTTC. This codes for CASSQGGYEQYF.

J is TRBJ2-5 and V is TRBV29-1; D perhaps matches TRBD2 (5 bases). Germline CDR1 is SQVTM and CDR2 is ANQGSEA. CDR3 length: 18 amino acids. The V end was cut by 2 bases, the J end by 3 bases, with 25 bases between. In DNA, the CDR3 is TGCAGCGTTGAAACACACGCAGGAGAGGGATGGAAGGAAGAGACCCAGTACTTC. This translates into CSVETHAGEGWKEETQYF.

This chain connects TRBV7-8 to TRBJ1-1; D perhaps matches TRBD1 (5 bases). Germline V gene sequence: CDR1 SGHVS, CDR2 FQNEAQ. V was shortened by 2 bases and J by 10 bases, with 11 bases between the two germline ends. The CDR3 extends over 12 amino acids. DNA for the CDR3: TGTGCCAGCAGCTTATACATCGGGGGAGCTTTCTTT. Its protein product is CASSLYIGGAFF.

The chain couples TRBV28 to TRBJ2-5; 11 nucleotides agree with TRBD1. CDR3 length: 17 amino acids. The V and J ends lost 2 bases and 3 bases, in that order; junction bases with no gene match: 8. Germline loops: CDR1 MDHEN, CDR2 SYDVKM. The CDR3, as DNA: TGTGCCAGCAGTTTAAGGGGGTGGGACAGGGGGGAAGAGACCCAGTACTTC. Encoded protein: CASSLRGWDRGEETQYF.

This sequence joins TRBV27 and TRBJ2-7, with 9 positions matching TRBD2. CDR3 size: 14 residues. With V trimmed by 4 bases and J by 3 bases, 4 bases remained unmatched. Germline CDR1 MNHEY, CDR2 SMNVEV (reference sequence). This CDR3 reads CASSWGGRVYEQYF. CDR3 sequence (DNA): TGTGCCAGCAGTTGGGGCGGGAGGGTCTACGAGCAGTACTTC.

V gene TRBV28 combines with J gene TRBJ2-5, with D possibly matching TRBD2 (6 bases). The CDR3 extends over 12 amino acids. Germline V CDR1 and CDR2: MDHEN, SYDVKM. Trimming took 9 bases from V and 6 from J, leaving 14 bases between them. This CDR3 reads CASRRGSKTQYF. CDR3 sequence (DNA): TGTGCCAGTCGGAGGGGCTCGAAGACCCAGTACTTC.

This clone was detected only a few times. The chain combines TRBV6-6 with TRBJ2-2, with D maybe TRBD2 (6 bases). Trimming shortened V by 6 bases and J by 6 bases, and 17 bases separated the two germline ends. The V gene's germline CDR1 is MNHNY and CDR2 SVGAGI (reference sequence). This CDR3 is 15 amino acids long. The CDR3 DNA reads as TGTGCCAGCAGCCCACCGGGGGTCGGCCCCGGGGAGCTGTTTTTT. Protein product: CASSPPGVGPGELFF.

This rearrangement joins TRBV7-3 to TRBJ2-1; 9 nucleotides agree with TRBD1. The germline V gene encodes CDR1 SGHTA and CDR2 FQGTGA. J was trimmed by 9 bases and V by 0 bases; bases with no gene match: 6. The CDR3 is 15 residues long. The CDR3 region is CASSLTRTGVREQFF. The CDR3 bases are TGTGCCAGCAGCTTAACCCGGACAGGGGTGCGTGAGCAGTTCTTC. Drawing the rest from reference TRBV7-3 and TRBJ2-1, the complete variable domain is GAGVSQTPSNKVTEKGKYVELRCDPISGHTALYWYRQSLGQGPEFLIYFQGTGAADDSGLPNDRFFAVRPEGSVSTLKIQRTERGDSAVYLCASSLTRTGVREQFFGPGTRLTVL.

This clone came up once. The chain couples TRBV30 to TRBJ1-1, with D unclear. The CDR3 spans 13 residues. The germline CDR1 and CDR2 sequences are GTSNPN and SVGIG (reference sequence). V gave up 5 bases and J gave up 0 bases, with 10 bases separating them. The CDR3 reads CAWSGSMNTEAFF. Written as DNA, the CDR3 is TGTGCCTGGTCGGGAAGTATGAACACTGAAGCTTTCTTT.

CDR3 DNA: TGTGCCCTGGGACAGGCCACACGGACAGATACGCAGTATTTT. Its protein is CALGQATRTDTQYF. The chain links TRBV30 to TRBJ2-3; 8 bases line up with TRBD1. The CDR3 spans 14 residues. Trimming cost V 8 bases and J 3 bases; bases outside gene matches: 10. CDR1 is GTSNPN, CDR2 SVGIG, per germline (reference sequence).

This chain joins TRBV5-1 and TRBJ2-5, with a possible D match to TRBD2 (5 bases). Per germline, CDR1 SGHRS and CDR2 YFSETQ. V was trimmed by 4 bases and J by 1 base, leaving 17 bases between them. The CDR3 is made up of 16 amino acids. Here the CDR3 DNA reads TGCGCCAGCAGCACCCCCGAGTCCGGGGTCCAAGAGACCCAGTACTTC. Amino acid sequence: CASSTPESGVQETQYF.

The chain uses TRBV6-6 and TRBJ1-1, with D perhaps matching TRBD1 (6 bases). The CDR3 consists of 15 residues. V was shortened by 2 bases and J by 1 base, with 11 bases between the two germline ends. CDR1 and CDR2 (germline): MNHNY, SVGAGI (reference sequence). In nucleotides, the CDR3 is TGTGCCAGCAGTTACCTACAGGGTCAGAACACTGAAGCTTTCTTT. It translates to CASSYLQGQNTEAFF.